Given below is one T cell receptor (beta chain) in context. What it binds is unknown. These data are taken from a study of cytomegalovirus exposure and HLA in healthy donors. This CDR3 region has 15 residues. Germline loops: CDR1 SNHLY, CDR2 FYNNEI. V gave up 6 bases and J gave up 0 bases, with 12 bases separating them. In the PCR, 60 Vbeta and 13 Jbeta primers were used. This table comes from immunoSEQ multiplex PCR, and its TCRdb copy is limited to in-frame clones, with some not included. The table includes 150,000 to 200,000 clones, less than 90% detected once. General observations from the study: According to the study, around 180 TCR beta chains were cytomegalovirus-associated. Analyzed later, most CMV-associated TCR beta chains appeared HLA-restricted. Later findings reportedly placed an Asian-associated ancestry cluster below the approximately 670-donor mean for N-insertions.

This receptor was taken from a man aged 45-60 years in good health and CMV-seropositive. V is TRBV2 and J is TRBJ1-3; D possibly corresponds to TRBD1 (5 bases). Sequencing used PBMCs. Here the CDR3 reads CASRVDSYSGNTIYF. CDR3 DNA: TGTGCCAGCAGAGTCGACAGCTACTCTGGAAACACCATATATTTT.